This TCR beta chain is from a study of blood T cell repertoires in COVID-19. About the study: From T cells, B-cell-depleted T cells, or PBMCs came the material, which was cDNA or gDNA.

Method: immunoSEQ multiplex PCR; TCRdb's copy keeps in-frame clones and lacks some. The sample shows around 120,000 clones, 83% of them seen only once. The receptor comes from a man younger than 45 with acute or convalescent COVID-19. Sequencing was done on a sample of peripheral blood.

DNA of the CDR3: TGTGCCAGCGGTCTCTCCGGGACTCCCTACCAAGAGACCCAGTACTTC. Encoded protein: CASGLSGTPYQETQYF. V and J are TRBV11-2 and TRBJ2-5; perhaps TRBD2 as D (6 bases). Germline CDR1 SGHAT, CDR2 FQNNGV. The V end lost 8 bases, the J end lost 0 bases, and 19 bases lay between the germline ends. The CDR3 runs 16 residues.